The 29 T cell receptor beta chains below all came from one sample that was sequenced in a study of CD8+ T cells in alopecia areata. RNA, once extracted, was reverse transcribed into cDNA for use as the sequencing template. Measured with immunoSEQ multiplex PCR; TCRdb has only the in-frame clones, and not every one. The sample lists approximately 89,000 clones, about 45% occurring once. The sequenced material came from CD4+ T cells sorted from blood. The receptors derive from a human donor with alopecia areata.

The CDR3 spells CASSVGGQETQYF. In nucleotides, the CDR3 is TGTGCCAGCAGCGTTGGGGGCCAAGAGACCCAGTACTTC. The V gene is TRBV9, the J gene TRBJ2-5; the D call may be TRBD1 or TRBD2 (5 bases each). Germline V gene data show CDR1 as SGDLS and CDR2 as YYNGEE. The CDR3 extends over 13 amino acids. The V end was cut by 2 bases, the J end by 1 base, with 6 bases between.

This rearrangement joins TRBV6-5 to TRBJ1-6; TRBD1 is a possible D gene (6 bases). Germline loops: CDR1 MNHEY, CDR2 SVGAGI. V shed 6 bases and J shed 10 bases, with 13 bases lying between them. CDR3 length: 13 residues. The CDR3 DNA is TGTGCCAGCAGCCAACAGGGTCGCTCACCCCTCCACTTT. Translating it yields CASSQQGRSPLHF.

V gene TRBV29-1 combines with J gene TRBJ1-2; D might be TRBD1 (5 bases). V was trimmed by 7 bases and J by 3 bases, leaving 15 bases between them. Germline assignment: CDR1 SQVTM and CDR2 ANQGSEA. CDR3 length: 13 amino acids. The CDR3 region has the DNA TGCAGCGCCGGCACAGGTTTTGACTATGGCTACACCTTC. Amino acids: CSAGTGFDYGYTF.

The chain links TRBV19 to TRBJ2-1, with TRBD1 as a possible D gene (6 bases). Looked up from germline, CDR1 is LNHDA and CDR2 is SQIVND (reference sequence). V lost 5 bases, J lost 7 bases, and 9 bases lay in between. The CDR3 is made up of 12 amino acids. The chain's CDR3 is CASSQGWNEQFF. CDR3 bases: TGTGCCAGTAGTCAGGGGTGGAATGAGCAGTTCTTC.

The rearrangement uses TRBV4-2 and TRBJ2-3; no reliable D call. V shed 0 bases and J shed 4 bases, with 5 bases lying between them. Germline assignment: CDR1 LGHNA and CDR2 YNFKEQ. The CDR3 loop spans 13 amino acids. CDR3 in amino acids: CASSQDRSDTQYF. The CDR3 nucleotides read TGTGCCAGCAGCCAAGATAGATCAGATACGCAGTATTTT.

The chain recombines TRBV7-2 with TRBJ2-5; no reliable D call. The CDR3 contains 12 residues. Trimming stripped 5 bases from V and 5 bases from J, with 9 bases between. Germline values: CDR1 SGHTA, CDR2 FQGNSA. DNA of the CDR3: TGTGCCAGCAGCCCGGCCGGGGAGACCCAGTACTTC. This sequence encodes CASSPAGETQYF.

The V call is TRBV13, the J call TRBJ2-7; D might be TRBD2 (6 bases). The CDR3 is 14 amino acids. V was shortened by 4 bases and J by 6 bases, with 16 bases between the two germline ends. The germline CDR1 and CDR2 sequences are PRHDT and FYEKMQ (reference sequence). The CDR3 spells CASSSSAGGGEQYF. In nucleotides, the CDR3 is TGTGCCAGCAGCTCATCCGCCGGGGGTGGCGAGCAGTACTTC.

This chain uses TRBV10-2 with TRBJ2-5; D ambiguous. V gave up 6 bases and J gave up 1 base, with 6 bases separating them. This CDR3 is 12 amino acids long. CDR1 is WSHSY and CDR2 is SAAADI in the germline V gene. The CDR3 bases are TGCGCCAGCAGGGACCCCCAAGAGACCCAGTACTTC. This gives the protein CASRDPQETQYF.

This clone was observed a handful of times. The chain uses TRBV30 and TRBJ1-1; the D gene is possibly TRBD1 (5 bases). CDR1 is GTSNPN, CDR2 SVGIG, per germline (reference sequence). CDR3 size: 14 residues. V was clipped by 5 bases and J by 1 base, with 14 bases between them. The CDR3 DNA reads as TGTGCCTGGGGGCAGGGCTATACGAACACTGAAGCTTTCTTT. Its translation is CAWGQGYTNTEAFF. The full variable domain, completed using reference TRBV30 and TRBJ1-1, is SQTIHQWPATLVQPVGSPLSLECTVEGTSNPNLYWYRQAAGRGLQLLFYSVGIGQISSEVPQNLSASRPQDRQFILSSKKLLLSDSGFYLCAWGQGYTNTEAFFGQGTRLTVV.

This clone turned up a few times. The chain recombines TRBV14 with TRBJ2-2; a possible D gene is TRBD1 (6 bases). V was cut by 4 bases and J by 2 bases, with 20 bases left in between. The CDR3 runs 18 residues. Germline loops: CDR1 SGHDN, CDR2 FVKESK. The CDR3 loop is CASSPIPSTGQNTGELFF. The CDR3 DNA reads TGTGCCAGCAGCCCGATCCCATCGACAGGACAAAACACCGGGGAGCTGTTTTTT.

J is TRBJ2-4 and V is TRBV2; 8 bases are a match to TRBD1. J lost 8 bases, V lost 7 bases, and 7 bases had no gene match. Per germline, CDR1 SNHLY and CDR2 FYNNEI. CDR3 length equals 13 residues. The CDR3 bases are TGTGCCAGCATCGGACAGGGAAGAGACATTCAGTACTTC. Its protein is CASIGQGRDIQYF.

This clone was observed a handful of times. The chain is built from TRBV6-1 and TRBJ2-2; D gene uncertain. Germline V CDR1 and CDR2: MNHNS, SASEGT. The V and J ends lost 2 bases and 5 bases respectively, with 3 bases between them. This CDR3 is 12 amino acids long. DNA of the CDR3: TGTGCCAGCAGTGAATTTACCGGGGAGCTGTTTTTT. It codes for CASSEFTGELFF.

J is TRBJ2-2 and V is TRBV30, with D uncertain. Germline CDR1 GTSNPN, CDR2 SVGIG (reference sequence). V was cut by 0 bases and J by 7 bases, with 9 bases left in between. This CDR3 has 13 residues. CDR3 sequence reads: CAWSVRAFGELFF. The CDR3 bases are TGTGCCTGGAGTGTTCGGGCCTTCGGGGAGCTGTTTTTT.

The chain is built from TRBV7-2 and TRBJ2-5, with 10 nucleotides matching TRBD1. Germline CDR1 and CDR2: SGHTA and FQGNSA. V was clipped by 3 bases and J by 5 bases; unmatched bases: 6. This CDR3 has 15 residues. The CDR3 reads CASSFDRGRVETQYF. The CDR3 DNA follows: TGTGCCAGCAGCTTTGACAGGGGGCGGGTGGAGACCCAGTACTTC.

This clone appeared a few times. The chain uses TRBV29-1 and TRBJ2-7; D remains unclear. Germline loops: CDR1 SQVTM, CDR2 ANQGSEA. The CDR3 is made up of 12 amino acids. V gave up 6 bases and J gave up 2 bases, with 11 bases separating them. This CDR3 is CSVVDGTYEQYF. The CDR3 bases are TGCAGCGTAGTCGACGGAACCTACGAGCAGTACTTC.

The CDR3 loop is CASSLAGGPRETEAFF. CDR3 coding DNA: TGTGCCAGCAGCTTAGCCGGAGGACCGCGTGAGACTGAAGCTTTCTTT. The V call is TRBV7-9, the J call TRBJ1-1; D is ambiguous. The V end lost 0 bases, the J end lost 5 bases, and 16 bases lay between the germline ends. This CDR3 is built from 16 residues. The V gene's germline CDR1 is SEHNR and CDR2 FQNEAQ (reference sequence).

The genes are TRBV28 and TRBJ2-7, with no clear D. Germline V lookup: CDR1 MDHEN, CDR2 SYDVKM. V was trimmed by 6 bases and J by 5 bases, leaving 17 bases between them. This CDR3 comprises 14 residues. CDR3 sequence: CASSQPRVSDEQYF. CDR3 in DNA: TGTGCCAGCAGCCAACCACGGGTTAGTGACGAGCAGTACTTC.

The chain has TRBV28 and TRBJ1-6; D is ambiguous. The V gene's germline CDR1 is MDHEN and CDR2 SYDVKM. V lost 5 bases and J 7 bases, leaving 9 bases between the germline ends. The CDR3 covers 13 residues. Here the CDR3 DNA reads TGTGCCAGCAGTGGAGAAGTAAATTCACCCCTCCACTTT. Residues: CASSGEVNSPLHF.

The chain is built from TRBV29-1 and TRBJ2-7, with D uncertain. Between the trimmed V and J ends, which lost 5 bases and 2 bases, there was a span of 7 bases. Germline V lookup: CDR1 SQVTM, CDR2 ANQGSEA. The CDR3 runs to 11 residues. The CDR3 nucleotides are TGCAGCGTTCAGGATCCCTACGAGCAGTACTTC. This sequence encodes CSVQDPYEQYF.

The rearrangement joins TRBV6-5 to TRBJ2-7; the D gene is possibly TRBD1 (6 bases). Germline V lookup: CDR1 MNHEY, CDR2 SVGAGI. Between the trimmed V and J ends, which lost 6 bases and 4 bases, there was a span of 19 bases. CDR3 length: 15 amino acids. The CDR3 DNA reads TGTGCCAGCAGGGTACAGGGCTCGAGTCCTTACGAGCAGTACTTC. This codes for CASRVQGSSPYEQYF.

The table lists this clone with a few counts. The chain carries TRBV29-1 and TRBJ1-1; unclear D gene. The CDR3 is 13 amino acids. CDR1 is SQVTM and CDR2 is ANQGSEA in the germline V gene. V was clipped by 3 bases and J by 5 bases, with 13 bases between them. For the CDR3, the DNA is TGCAGCGTTGACTGGACGACCTCGACTGAAGCTTTCTTT. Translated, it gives CSVDWTTSTEAFF.

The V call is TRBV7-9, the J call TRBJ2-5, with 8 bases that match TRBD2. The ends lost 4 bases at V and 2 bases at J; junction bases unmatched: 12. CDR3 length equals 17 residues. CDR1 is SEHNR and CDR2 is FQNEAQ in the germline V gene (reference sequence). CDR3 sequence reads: CASSSLRSGGVQETQYF. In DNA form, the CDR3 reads TGTGCCAGCAGCTCCCTGCGGTCCGGGGGGGTACAAGAGACCCAGTACTTC.

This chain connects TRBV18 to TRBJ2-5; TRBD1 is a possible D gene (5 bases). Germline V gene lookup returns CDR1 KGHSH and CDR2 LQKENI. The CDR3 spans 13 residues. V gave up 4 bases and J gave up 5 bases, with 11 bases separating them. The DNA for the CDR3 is TGTGCCAGCTCACGGACACCTTCGGAGACCCAGTACTTC. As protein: CASSRTPSETQYF.

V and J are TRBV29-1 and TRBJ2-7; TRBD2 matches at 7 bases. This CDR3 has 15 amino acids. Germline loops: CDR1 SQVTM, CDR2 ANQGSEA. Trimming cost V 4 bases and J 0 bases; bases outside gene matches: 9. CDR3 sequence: CSVGGEGLPSYEQYF. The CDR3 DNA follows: TGCAGCGTTGGGGGGGAGGGACTACCCTCCTACGAGCAGTACTTC.

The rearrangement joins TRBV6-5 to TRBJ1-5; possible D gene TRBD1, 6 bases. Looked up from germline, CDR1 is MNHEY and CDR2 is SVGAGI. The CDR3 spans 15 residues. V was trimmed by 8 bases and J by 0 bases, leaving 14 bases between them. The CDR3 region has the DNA TGTGCCAGCGGACTTGACAGGAATAGCAATCAGCCCCAGCATTTT. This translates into CASGLDRNSNQPQHF.

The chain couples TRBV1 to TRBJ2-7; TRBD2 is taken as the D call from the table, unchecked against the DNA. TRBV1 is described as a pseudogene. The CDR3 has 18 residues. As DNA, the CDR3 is TGCACCAGCAGCCAAGATGAGTGTCCTAGCGGTTGCCCCTACGAGCAGTACTTC. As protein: CTSSQDECPSGCPYEQYF.

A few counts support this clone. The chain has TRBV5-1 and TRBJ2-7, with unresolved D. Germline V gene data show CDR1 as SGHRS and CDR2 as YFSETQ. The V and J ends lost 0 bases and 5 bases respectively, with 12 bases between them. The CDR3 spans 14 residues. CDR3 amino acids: CASSLGPPLNEQYF. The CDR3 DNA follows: TGCGCCAGCAGCTTGGGACCTCCTTTGAACGAGCAGTACTTC.

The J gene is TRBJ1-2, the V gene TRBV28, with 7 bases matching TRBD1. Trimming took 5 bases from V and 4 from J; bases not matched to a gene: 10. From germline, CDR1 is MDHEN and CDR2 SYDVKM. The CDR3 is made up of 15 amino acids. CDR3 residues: CASSRQPGQIYGYTF. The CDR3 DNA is TGTGCCAGCAGTCGTCAACCGGGACAGATCTATGGCTACACCTTC.

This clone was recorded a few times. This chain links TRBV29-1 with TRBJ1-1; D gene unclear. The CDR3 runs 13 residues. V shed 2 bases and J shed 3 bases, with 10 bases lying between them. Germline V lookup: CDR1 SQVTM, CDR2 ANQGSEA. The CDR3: CSVETHRDTEAFF. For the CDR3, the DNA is TGCAGCGTTGAAACCCATCGGGACACTGAAGCTTTCTTT. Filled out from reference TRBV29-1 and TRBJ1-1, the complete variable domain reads SAVISQKPSRDICQRGTSLTIQCQVDSQVTMMFWYRQQPGQSLTLIATANQGSEATYESGFVIDKFPISRPNLTFSTLTVSNMSPEDSSIYLCSVETHRDTEAFFGQGTRLTVV.